Below, 27 T cell receptor beta chains from the same sample are listed, as sequenced in a study of blood T cell repertoires in COVID-19. The table came from immunoSEQ multiplex PCR; TCRdb's copy has only in-frame clones and leaves some out. The sample lists about 14,000 clones; approximately 90% were seen once. Sequencing was done on a sample of peripheral blood. All receptors derive from a human donor in a cohort sampled during active COVID-19.

The chain joins TRBV14 to TRBJ2-3, with 9 bases fitting TRBD2. Germline lookup yields CDR1 SGHDN and CDR2 FVKESK. The CDR3 has 15 amino acids. V trimming: 1 base; J trimming: 3 bases; junction bases outside the gene matches: 2. CDR3 nucleotide sequence: TGTGCCAGCAGCCAAGCTCTAGCGGGAACAGATACGCAGTATTTT. It encodes CASSQALAGTDTQYF.

V is TRBV5-1 and J is TRBJ2-3; TRBD2 matches 7 bases. CDR1 is SGHRS, CDR2 YFSETQ, per germline. The CDR3 has 16 residues. V shed 1 base, J shed 8 bases, and the junction held 13 bases outside the gene matches. The CDR3 nucleotides read TGCGCCAGCAGCTTGCAGGCGGGACCTTCGGGAGGTACGCAGTATTTT. As protein: CASSLQAGPSGGTQYF. The full variable domain, in which reference TRBV5-1 and TRBJ2-3 provide the parts outside the CDR3, is KAGVTQTPRYLIKTRGQQVTLSCSPISGHRSVSWYQQTPGQGLQFLFEYFSETQRNKGNFPGRFSGRQFSNSRSEMNVSTLELGDSALYLCASSLQAGPSGGTQYFGPGTRLTVL.

The rearrangement uses TRBV24-1 and TRBJ1-5, with D possibly TRBD1 on 5 matching bases. Germline V gene sequence: CDR1 KGHDR, CDR2 SFDVKD. The CDR3 is 17 amino acids. Deletions cut 4 bases from V and 3 bases from J, with 18 bases between. The CDR3 here is CATSEGGAGNLNQPQHF. The CDR3 nucleotides are TGTGCCACCAGTGAGGGGGGTGCGGGGAATCTCAATCAGCCCCAGCATTTT.

The chain joins TRBV6-5 to TRBJ1-4, with no clear D. The germline V gene has CDR1 MNHEY and CDR2 SVGAGI. This CDR3 is 14 amino acids long. V dropped 6 bases and J dropped 6 bases, with 14 bases sitting between them. CDR3: CASSDLGEDEKLFF. Written as DNA, the CDR3 is TGTGCCAGCAGCGACCTCGGGGAAGATGAAAAACTGTTTTTT.

The rearrangement uses TRBV12-5 and TRBJ1-6; the match to TRBD1 covers 7 bases. The ends lost 7 bases at V and 7 bases at J; junction bases unmatched: 16. This CDR3 is 17 amino acids long. The germline V gene has CDR1 LGHNT and CDR2 FRNRAP. DNA of the CDR3: TGTGCTAGTGCCATAAAGACAGGCCAACAGGGGAATTCACCCCTCCACTTT. Protein: CASAIKTGQQGNSPLHF.

The chain has TRBV24-1 and TRBJ1-1, with D perhaps matching TRBD1 (5 bases). CDR3 size: 12 residues. Germline CDR1 KGHDR, CDR2 SFDVKD. V was pared by 4 bases and J by 4 bases, with 6 bases between. The CDR3 loop is CATSERGTEAFF. The CDR3 bases are TGTGCCACCAGTGAAAGGGGCACTGAAGCTTTCTTT.

V usage is TRBV2 and J usage is TRBJ2-2; 12 positions agree with TRBD2. The germline V gene encodes CDR1 SNHLY and CDR2 FYNNEI. Trimming removed 6 bases from V and 4 bases from J; junction bases left unmatched: 9. The CDR3 covers 17 residues. The CDR3 here is CASRRTSGVTITGELFF. Here the CDR3 DNA reads TGTGCCAGCAGGAGGACTAGCGGGGTCACGATCACCGGGGAGCTGTTTTTT.

This clone was detected once. This chain joins TRBV4-3 and TRBJ2-7; no definite D call. Germline loops: CDR1 LGHNA, CDR2 YSLEER. Trimming removed 0 bases at V and 6 bases at J, with 12 bases between. This CDR3 region has 14 residues. The CDR3 is CASSQEQAGSEQYF. In DNA, the CDR3 is TGCGCCAGCAGCCAAGAGCAGGCAGGATCCGAGCAGTACTTC.

The chain couples TRBV19 to TRBJ1-2; unclear D gene. The CDR3 sequence is 14 residues long. Germline V gene lookup returns CDR1 LNHDA and CDR2 SQIVND (reference sequence). Trimming shortened V by 3 bases and J by 4 bases, and 12 bases separated the two germline ends. The CDR3 sequence is CASSMQASFYGYTF. The CDR3 DNA follows: TGTGCCAGTAGTATGCAGGCCAGCTTCTATGGCTACACCTTC.

The V and J genes are TRBV6-6 and TRBJ1-2; the D gene is possibly TRBD1 (6 bases). The V end lost 5 bases, the J end lost 2 bases, and 12 bases lay between the germline ends. CDR3 length: 14 amino acids. Germline CDR1 MNHNY, CDR2 SVGAGI (reference sequence). The DNA for the CDR3 is TGTGCCAGCAGTGATGGACAGCTAAACTATGGCTACACCTTC. Its protein product is CASSDGQLNYGYTF.

The chain recombines TRBV28 with TRBJ2-7; 8 bases line up with TRBD1. V lost 9 bases to trimming and J lost 4 bases; unmatched junction nucleotides: 5. Germline V gives CDR1 MDHEN, CDR2 SYDVKM. This CDR3 is built from 12 residues. The CDR3 DNA is TGTGCCAGTCAGGGGGCGCGGTACGAGCAGTACTTC. Translated, it gives CASQGARYEQYF.

This chain uses TRBV28 with TRBJ1-2; D gene ambiguous. The germline CDR1 and CDR2 sequences are MDHEN and SYDVKM. The CDR3 contains 14 residues. V gave up 5 bases and J gave up 0 bases, with 10 bases separating them. CDR3 sequence reads: CASSVAGANYGYTF. The CDR3 nucleotides are TGTGCCAGCAGTGTAGCCGGCGCTAACTATGGCTACACCTTC.

The chain joins TRBV27 to TRBJ1-5; D gene ambiguous. Per the germline V gene, CDR1 is MNHEY and CDR2 is SMNVEV (reference sequence). With 8 bases removed from V and 3 bases from J, the gap between germline ends came to 14 bases. CDR3 length equals 14 residues. CDR3 DNA sequence: TGTGCCAGCCGTCCCCTAGGTAACAATCAGCCCCAGCATTTT. Its translation: CASRPLGNNQPQHF.

The V gene is TRBV28, the J gene TRBJ2-7; 7 nucleotides agree with TRBD1. Germline lookup yields CDR1 MDHEN and CDR2 SYDVKM. Unmatched junction bases numbered 3, after V lost 8 bases and J lost 2 bases. This CDR3 region has 12 residues. The chain's CDR3 is CASGDRAYEQYF. In nucleotides, the CDR3 is TGTGCCAGCGGGGACAGAGCCTACGAGCAGTACTTC.

The J gene is TRBJ1-2, the V gene TRBV7-6, with a possible D match to TRBD1 (5 bases). Germline V gene sequence: CDR1 SGHVS, CDR2 FNYEAQ. This CDR3 comprises 13 residues. The V gene lost 5 bases and the J gene lost 4 bases, with 11 bases spanning the gap. For the CDR3, the DNA is TGTGCCAGCAGCCTAGGGGCCCTCTATGGCTACACCTTC. Amino acids: CASSLGALYGYTF.

J is TRBJ2-7 and V is TRBV27; D is possibly TRBD1 (5 bases). The V gene lost 3 bases and the J gene lost 2 bases, with 8 bases spanning the gap. Germline values: CDR1 MNHEY, CDR2 SMNVEV (reference sequence). The CDR3 is 13 residues long. CDR3 bases: TGTGCCAGCAGTTTCCAGGGCCCCTACGAGCAGTACTTC. This encodes CASSFQGPYEQYF.

The CDR3 coding sequence is TGTGCCAGTACTAGCGGATACACAGATACGCAGTATTTT. Translating it yields CASTSGYTDTQYF. This chain links TRBV27 with TRBJ2-3; 8 nucleotides line up with TRBD2. Unmatched junction bases numbered 4, after V lost 9 bases and J lost 2 bases. Germline lookup yields CDR1 MNHEY and CDR2 SMNVEV (reference sequence). The CDR3 sequence is 13 residues long.

This clone has only one observation. The CDR3 DNA is TGTGCCAGCACTAAGGACAGGGGAAGCTATGGCTACACCTTC. Protein: CASTKDRGSYGYTF. The chain uses TRBV6-5 and TRBJ1-2; 9 bases agree with TRBD1. The CDR3 loop spans 14 amino acids. The germline V gene has CDR1 MNHEY and CDR2 SVGAGI. V was clipped by 7 bases and J by 4 bases; unmatched bases: 7.

The chain joins TRBV27 to TRBJ1-2; 7 bases are a match to TRBD1. The CDR3 extends over 14 amino acids. Germline values: CDR1 MNHEY, CDR2 SMNVEV (reference sequence). Trimming at V came to 4 bases and at J to 8 bases, leaving 10 bases not matched to a gene. CDR3 loop: CASSSLTGVGGYTF. CDR3 DNA sequence: TGTGCCAGCAGTTCTTTAACAGGGGTGGGAGGCTACACCTTC.

CDR3 sequence (DNA): TGCGCCAGCAGCCTAGCGGGGTACTACGAGCAGTACTTC. It translates to CASSLAGYYEQYF. The rearrangement links TRBV5-1 to TRBJ2-7; 9 bases are a match to TRBD2. The CDR3 has 13 amino acids. The V and J ends lost 4 bases and 3 bases, in that order; junction bases with no gene match: 2. Germline V gene lookup returns CDR1 SGHRS and CDR2 YFSETQ.

Turning to this clone: One junction end does not reproduce the germline sequence, and a read error may be involved. The V call is TRBV27, the J call TRBJ2-7; 13 bases fit TRBD2. The length of the CDR3 is 18 residues. The germline gives CDR1 MNHEY, CDR2 SMNVEV (reference sequence). DNA for the CDR3: TGTGCCAGCAGCTACCTACTAGCGGGAGGGCCCTCCTCCTCCGAGCAGTACTTC. Its translation is CASSYLLAGGPSSSEQYF.

V is TRBV2 and J is TRBJ2-2, with 10 bases lining up with TRBD2. With V trimmed by 6 bases and J by 7 bases, 5 bases remained unmatched. Germline V CDR1 and CDR2: SNHLY, FYNNEI. The length of the CDR3 is 14 residues. CDR3 in DNA: TGTGCCAGCAGACCGGGACTAGCGATCGGGGAGCTGTTTTTT. Its translation is CASRPGLAIGELFF.

This clone was detected only once. The V gene is TRBV7-9, the J gene TRBJ2-7, with D perhaps matching TRBD2 (6 bases). CDR3 size: 16 residues. The V end was cut by 5 bases, the J end by 3 bases, with 20 bases between. Germline lookup yields CDR1 SEHNR and CDR2 FQNEAQ (reference sequence). In DNA, the CDR3 is TGTGCCAGCAGCCCGACCCGGGGACTGAATGGCTACGAGCAGTACTTC. Translating gives CASSPTRGLNGYEQYF.

The V call is TRBV19, the J call TRBJ2-2; D ambiguous. CDR1 is LNHDA and CDR2 is SQIVND in the germline V gene (reference sequence). The CDR3 length is 14 residues. With 4 bases removed from V and 1 base from J, the gap between germline ends came to 7 bases. The CDR3 is CASSNQLNTGELFF. CDR3 DNA sequence: TGTGCCAGTAGTAACCAGTTGAACACCGGGGAGCTGTTTTTT.

The chain couples TRBV5-4 to TRBJ2-7, with TRBD1 matching over 7 bases. Trimming took 3 bases from V and 2 from J; bases not matched to a gene: 5. This CDR3 contains 14 residues. Germline V gene lookup returns CDR1 SGHNT and CDR2 YYREEE (reference sequence). DNA for the CDR3: TGTGCCAGCAGCTCGCAGGGGGTTCCCTACGAGCAGTACTTC. It codes for CASSSQGVPYEQYF.

The gene calls are TRBV6-4 and TRBJ2-5; 10 bases are a match to TRBD2. Trimming at V came to 0 bases and at J to 5 bases, leaving 9 bases not matched to a gene. The germline V gene has CDR1 MRHNA and CDR2 SNTAGT. CDR3 length: 17 amino acids. The CDR3 bases are TGTGCCAGCAGTGACTCGCCGGGCCTAGCGGGAGAGGAGACCCAGTACTTC. Its protein product is CASSDSPGLAGEETQYF.

The J gene is TRBJ2-7, the V gene TRBV11-1; 7 bases map to TRBD1. The CDR3 consists of 13 residues. V lost 2 bases, J lost 5 bases, and 3 bases stayed unmatched. The germline V gene encodes CDR1 SGHAT and CDR2 FQDESV (reference sequence). CDR3 residues: CASSLTGDHEQYF. In nucleotides, the CDR3 is TGTGCCAGCAGCTTAACAGGGGACCACGAGCAGTACTTC.